This TCR beta chain derives from a study of cytomegalovirus exposure and HLA in healthy donors. Across the study: Of a few hundred genotyped donors, around 86% grouped in the Caucasian-associated ancestry cluster. Findings and limits, study-wide: Presence/absence results assume similar sequencing depth per donor, which may not hold. Productive rates of about 90% or about 30% were seen for most TCR beta V segments in an earlier analysis. Researchers catalogued around 150 TCR beta chains as cytomegalovirus-associated.

On this clone itself: Its target is unknown.

The CDR3 totals 16 residues. J gave up 8 bases and V 2 bases, and 12 bases lay outside the gene matches. Looked up from germline, CDR1 is LNHNV and CDR2 is YYDKDF (reference sequence). A multiplex PCR was run with 60 Vbeta primers and 13 Jbeta primers. Here immunoSEQ multiplex PCR was the method, and the copy in TCRdb shows in-frame clones only, minus some. Of over 150,000 clones in the sample, 70% to 80% were seen once. The chain combines TRBV15 with TRBJ2-1; 7 nucleotides line up with TRBD1. The TCR sequence derives from a woman in her thirties in good health and CMV-seropositive. The sequenced sample was PBMCs. The DNA for the CDR3 is TGTGCCACCAGCAGACTGTCTGGCAGGGGGACGGATGAGCAGTTCTTC. Protein: CATSRLSGRGTDEQFF.